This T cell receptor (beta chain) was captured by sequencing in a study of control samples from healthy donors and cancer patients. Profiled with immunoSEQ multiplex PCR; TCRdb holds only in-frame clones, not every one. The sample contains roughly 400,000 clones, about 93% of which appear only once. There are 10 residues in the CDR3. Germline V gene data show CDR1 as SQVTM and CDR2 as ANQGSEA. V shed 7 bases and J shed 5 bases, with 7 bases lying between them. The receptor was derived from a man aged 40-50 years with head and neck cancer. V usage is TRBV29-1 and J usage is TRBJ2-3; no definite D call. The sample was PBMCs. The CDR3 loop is CSAVLDTQYF. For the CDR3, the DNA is TGCAGCGCCGTCTTAGATACGCAGTATTTT.